These T cell receptor beta chains were read from a single sample in a study of response to subunit inactivated influenza vaccine. TCRdb called the RT-PCR reads again in MiXCR, with one record for every CDR3 protein. This table has around 760,000 distinct CDR3 sequences, roughly 13% appearing once. The specimen comprised PBMCs from blood, sampled roughly 15 days before vaccination. Receptor source: a man aged 45-60 years who received an inactivated influenza vaccine. The CDR3 runs from the conserved cysteine through the conserved F or W. D genes are given only for firm matches. Only some rows state a clone size, as once, few, many or a class for expanded clones.

>TRBJ2-1|few|NA|TRBV5-1
TGCGCCAGCAGTCGCACAGGTGCCCGTGGCTCCTACAATGAGCAGTTCTTC
CASSRTGARGSYNEQFF
>TRBJ1-4|few|NA|TRBV5-1
TGCGCCAGCAGCTTGGAGAATACCGGGAGTGAAAAACTGTTTTTT
CASSLENTGSEKLFF
>TRBJ2-1|many|TRBD2|TRBV3-1
TGTGCCAGCAGCCAGATGACTAGCGGGGGGGCGAGCAATGAGCAGTTCTTC
CASSQMTSGGASNEQFF
>TRBJ2-2|many|NA|TRBV10-3
TGTGCCATCAGGCCGGGACACACGAACACCGGGGAGCTGTTTTTT
CAIRPGHTNTGELFF
>TRBJ2-3|NA|NA|TRBV28
TGTGCCAGCAATACGTGGGTGGGCGCCGGCACAGATACGCAGTATTTT
CASNTWVGAGTDTQYF
>TRBJ2-5|NA|TRBD1|TRBV20-1
TGCAGTGCTAGAAGGGGGCGAAGGTTGGAGACCCAGTACTTC
CSARRGRRLETQYF
>TRBJ2-2|NA|NA|TRBV11-2
TGTGCCAGCAGCCGTCAACACACCGGGGAGCTGTTTTTT
CASSRQHTGELFF
>TRBJ2-1|NA|NA|TRBV5-1
TGCGCCAGCACTCAAAAACCTGGTGAGCAGTTCTTC
CASTQKPGEQFF
>TRBJ1-1|NA|NA|TRBV11-2
TGTGCCACCGGGTGGGGCCTGAACACTGAAGCTTTCTTT
CATGWGLNTEAFF
>TRBJ1-1|NA|NA|TRBV4-1
TGCGCCAGCAGCCTAACGGAGGGGTGGGGAACTGAAGCTTTCTTT
CASSLTEGWGTEAFF
>TRBJ2-7|NA|NA|TRBV4-3
TGCGCCAGCAGCCAAGAGTCAAGGGGCGAGCAGTACTTC
CASSQESRGEQYF
>TRBJ2-5|NA|TRBD1|TRBV5-1
TGCGCCAGCAGCTGGGGACAGGGTAAAGAGACCCAGTACTTC
CASSWGQGKETQYF
>TRBJ2-1|NA|NA|TRBV12-3/TRBV12-4
TGTGCCAGCAGTGGCAGGCTAGCATACAATGAGCAGTTCTTC
CASSGRLAYNEQFF
>TRBJ2-3|few|NA|TRBV19
TGTGCCAGTAGTATACAGGGTTTTGCAGATACGCAGTATTTT
CASSIQGFADTQYF
>TRBJ2-7|NA|TRBD1|TRBV20-1
TGCAGTGCTAGACGCCGGGACAGAGCCTACGAGCAGTACTTC
CSARRRDRAYEQYF
>TRBJ2-1|NA|NA|TRBV3-1
TGTGCCAGCAGCCAAGAATTAACAGGGGGGGACAATGAGCAGTTCTTC
CASSQELTGGDNEQFF
>TRBJ2-7|NA|NA|TRBV11-2
TGTGCCAGCAGATTTAACCGGGACGCTAGGCAGTACTTC
CASRFNRDARQYF
>TRBJ2-5|few|NA|TRBV7-9
TGTGCCAGCAGCCCTAGAGGGGATCAAGAGACCCAGTACTTC
CASSPRGDQETQYF
>TRBJ2-3|NA|NA|TRBV7-8
TGTGCCAGGAGCCCTCGTGGCAGGGGAGGAGATACGCAGTATTTT
CARSPRGRGGDTQYF
>TRBJ2-1|once|NA|TRBV4-2
TGTGCCAGCAGCCAATCCGCGGGGTTAAGCCACAATGAGCAGATCTTC
CASSQSAGLSHNEQIF
>TRBJ2-1|NA|NA|TRBV11-1
TGTGCCAGCAGCAAGGCCATCTGGGGCAATGAGCAGTTCTTC
CASSKAIWGNEQFF
>TRBJ2-2|NA|NA|TRBV7-2
TGTGCCAGCAGCCCAAGGACTGAGACCGGGGAGCTGTTTTTT
CASSPRTETGELFF